The entry below gives a single T cell receptor beta chain sequence along with its context. Its antigen is undetermined. Deep-level assay runs were performed. Generated by immunoSEQ multiplex PCR, the TCRdb table keeps only in-frame clones and is missing some. The sample holds about 2.1 million clones, around 93% seen once. Naive CD8 isolation took CD45RO-negative cells positively selected for CCR7 and excluded terminally differentiated effector memory CD45RA+ cells. This CDR3 is built from 16 residues. Trimming took off 1 base at V and 2 bases at J, with 13 bases between the two ends. The germline gives CDR1 LNHNV, CDR2 YYDKDF (reference sequence). These data belong to a study of shared clonotypes between healthy human individuals. Looking at the study overall: The study used three CD4 naive, three CD4 memory, two CD8 naive and one CD8 memory plate per donor.

Study observations and caveats: Memory subsets generally showed smaller estimated richness than naive subsets did. About 5% of naive CD4 clonotypes were common to a few donors.

This sequence originates from a man between 18 and 35 years old in good health. Some clones in this sample may be carry-over from other donors' samples. Specimen: naive CD8+ T cells from PBMCs. The V and J genes are TRBV15 and TRBJ2-3; unclear D gene. CDR3 amino acids: CATSRGANPSTDTQYF. In DNA, the CDR3 is TGTGCCACCAGCAGAGGTGCCAACCCATCCACAGATACGCAGTATTTT.